A single T cell receptor beta chain is shown here with its context. Its specificity is unknown. Time point denoted: cycle 4 day 1 (C4D1), after 6 weeks of nivolumab. Every one of the patients relapsed after autologous stem cell transplantation (brentuximab vedotin exposure was variable). The source of the sample is a study of PD-1 blockade in classical Hodgkin lymphoma. Study results and caveats: There remain no defined causes for the repertoire differences, which possibly reflect disease activity or prior therapy.

The protocol was immunoSEQ multiplex PCR, while the TCRdb copy is restricted to in-frame clones and leaves out a portion. The sample lists more than 40,000 clones; 80% were seen once. The receptor was derived from a human donor with classical Hodgkin lymphoma. Source: peripheral blood mononuclear cells (PBMCs), taken before the fourth cycle of nivolumab.

DNA for the CDR3: TGTGCCAGCAGTTTACCCTCCCCTACCGCGCGAGTCGTGGCTGGTGGTTGGGCAGATACGCAGTATTTT. Amino acid sequence: CASSLPSPTARVVAGGWADTQYF. This chain joins TRBV28 and TRBJ2-3; D ambiguous. Germline V gene sequence: CDR1 MDHEN, CDR2 SYDVKM. V was cut by 2 bases and J by 4 bases, with 37 bases left in between. The CDR3 covers 23 residues.